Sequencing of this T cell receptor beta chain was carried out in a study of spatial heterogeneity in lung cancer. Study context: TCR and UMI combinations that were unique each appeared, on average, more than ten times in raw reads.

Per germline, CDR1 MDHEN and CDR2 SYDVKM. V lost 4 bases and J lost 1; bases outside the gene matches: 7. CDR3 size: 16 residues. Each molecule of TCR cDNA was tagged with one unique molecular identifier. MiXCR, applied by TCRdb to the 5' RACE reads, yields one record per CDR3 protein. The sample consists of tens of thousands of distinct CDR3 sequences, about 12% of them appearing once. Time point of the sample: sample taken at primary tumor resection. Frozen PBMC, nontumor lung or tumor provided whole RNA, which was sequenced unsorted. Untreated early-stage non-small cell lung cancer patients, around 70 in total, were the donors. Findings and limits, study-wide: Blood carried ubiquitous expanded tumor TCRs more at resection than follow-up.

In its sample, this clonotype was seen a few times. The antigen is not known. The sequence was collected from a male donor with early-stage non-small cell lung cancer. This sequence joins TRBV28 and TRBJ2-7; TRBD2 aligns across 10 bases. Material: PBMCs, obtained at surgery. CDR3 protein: CASSSLGTSDSYEQYF. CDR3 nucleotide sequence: TGTGCCAGCAGTTCCCTCGGGACTAGCGATTCCTACGAGCAGTACTTC.